The TCR beta chain under discussion was sequenced for a study of siplizumab effects on memory and regulatory T cells. About this clone: What it binds is unknown.

Study observations and caveats: Naive T cells looked more diverse than memory cells and looked like major alloresponse contributors. Mappable alloreactive CD4+ clones averaged approximately 69% Treg-derived with siplizumab versus about 30% in controls.

CDR3 length: 14 residues. Germline loops: CDR1 LNHDA, CDR2 SQIVND (reference sequence). Trimming at V came to 3 bases and at J to 6 bases, leaving 5 bases not matched to a gene. Only in-frame clones appear in the TCRdb table, and some are missing; sequencing was by immunoSEQ multiplex PCR. The sample lists 50,000 to 70,000 clones, just over 95% occurring once. The clonotype was recovered from a human donor in good health. V is TRBV19 and J is TRBJ2-3, with 8 nucleotides matching TRBD1. The specimen sequenced was naive CD8+ T cells sorted from blood. The CDR3 sequence: CASSMDRVEDTQYF. The CDR3 DNA reads TGTGCCAGTAGTATGGACAGGGTCGAGGATACGCAGTATTTT.